Presented here are 9 T cell receptor beta chains from one specimen sequenced in a study of OX40 agonist ivuxolimab in advanced cancers. The library was made by the immunoSEQ multiplex PCR assay. As stored in TCRdb, this immuneACCESS dataset retains in-frame rearrangements with V and J assigned. A fraction of the clones does not appear; measured against another copy, unresolved V genes explain less than half of the discrepancy, and the remainder lacks a known reason. The sample profile shows about 59,000 clones; roughly four fifths of them were found once. The ten largest clones take up 0.65% to 0.85% of the sample. Source: CD4+ or CD8+ T cells sorted from blood, taken in a trial of the OX40 agonist ivuxolimab. All receptors come from an adult with an advanced solid tumor such as melanoma, head and neck, liver or kidney cancer.

This chain connects TRBV9 to TRBJ2-2; 11 bases fit TRBD2. With 5 bases clipped from V and 1 base from J, the junction kept 7 bases outside the gene matches. Germline V gives CDR1 SGDLS, CDR2 YYNGEE. This CDR3 is 17 amino acids long. The CDR3, as DNA: TGTGCCAGCAGGGCACTAGCGGGAGAGGTGAACACCGGGGAGCTGTTTTTT. This sequence encodes CASRALAGEVNTGELFF.

The chain couples TRBV6-1 to TRBJ2-3; the D gene could be TRBD1 or TRBD2 (5 bases each). From germline, CDR1 is MNHNS and CDR2 SASEGT. Trimming cost V 7 bases and J 2 bases, with 10 bases left between them. The CDR3 runs 13 residues. CDR3: CASKGRATDTQYF. CDR3 in DNA: TGTGCCAGCAAGGGGAGAGCCACAGATACGCAGTATTTT.

This clone was found once. The chain combines TRBV9 with TRBJ2-3; 7 bases are a match to TRBD1. Germline assignment: CDR1 SGDLS and CDR2 YYNGEE. This CDR3 comprises 16 residues. The junction had 10 bases not matched to a gene; V was cut back by 4 bases and J by 2 bases. Here the CDR3 reads CASSMLDQGVTDTQYF. The CDR3 bases are TGTGCCAGCAGCATGTTAGACCAGGGGGTCACAGATACGCAGTATTTT.

The chain uses TRBV20-1 and TRBJ1-2; 7 bases are a match to TRBD1. The CDR3 spans 11 residues. From germline, CDR1 is DFQATT and CDR2 SNEGSKA (reference sequence). V shed 5 bases and J 5 bases; nucleotides not matched to a gene: 2. The CDR3 loop is CSAGTAYGYTF. For the CDR3, the DNA is TGCAGTGCTGGGACAGCGTATGGCTACACCTTC.

This sequence joins TRBV5-1 and TRBJ1-2; a possible D gene is TRBD1 (5 bases). Germline V gene sequence: CDR1 SGHRS, CDR2 YFSETQ. The CDR3 runs 11 residues. The ends were cut back, 10 bases at V and 3 bases at J, with 10 bases in the middle. CDR3 nucleotide sequence: TGCGCCGCGGGGACGGACTATGGCTACACCTTC. Translation gives CAAGTDYGYTF.

The V and J genes are TRBV11-2 and TRBJ1-1, with 9 nucleotides matching TRBD1. The V segment lost 7 bases and the J segment 6 bases; nucleotides outside the gene matches: 9. CDR3 size: 14 residues. Germline CDR1 SGHAT, CDR2 FQNNGV. The CDR3 DNA reads as TGTGCCAGCATCGTCCGGGACAGGGCCCCTGAAGCTTTCTTT. Translation: CASIVRDRAPEAFF. The complete variable domain, with remaining parts taken from reference TRBV11-2 and TRBJ1-1, reads EAGVAQSPRYKIIEKRQSVAFWCNPISGHATLYWYQQILGQGPKLLIQFQNNGVVDDSQLPKDRFSAERLKGVDSTLKIQPAKLEDSAVYLCASIVRDRAPEAFFGQGTRLTVV.

This clone was observed a handful of times. CDR3 protein: CASSPAAGGYGELFF. The CDR3 DNA follows: TGTGCCAGCAGCCCAGCGGCGGGTGGATACGGGGAGCTGTTTTTT. The chain is built from TRBV28 and TRBJ2-2, with D possibly matching TRBD2 (5 bases). V was pared by 6 bases and J by 7 bases, with 18 bases between. CDR1 is MDHEN, CDR2 SYDVKM, per germline. The CDR3 has 15 residues.

The chain uses TRBV6-5 and TRBJ1-2, with D perhaps matching TRBD1 (5 bases). This CDR3 has 15 residues. Germline lookup yields CDR1 MNHEY and CDR2 SVGAGI. V gave up 5 bases and J gave up 0 bases, with 13 bases separating them. The CDR3 nucleotides read TGTGCCAGCAGTGTGGGGGGGAGAGCTAACTATGGCTACACCTTC. It is translated as CASSVGGRANYGYTF.

The J gene is TRBJ2-5, the V gene TRBV25-1; the D is unclear. The CDR3 extends over 14 amino acids. Germline loops: CDR1 MGHDK, CDR2 SYGVNS. Trimming cost V 0 bases and J 3 bases, with 8 bases left between them. The DNA of the CDR3 is TGTGCCAGCAGTGAATACGGTCAGAAAGAGACCCAGTACTTC. Protein: CASSEYGQKETQYF.